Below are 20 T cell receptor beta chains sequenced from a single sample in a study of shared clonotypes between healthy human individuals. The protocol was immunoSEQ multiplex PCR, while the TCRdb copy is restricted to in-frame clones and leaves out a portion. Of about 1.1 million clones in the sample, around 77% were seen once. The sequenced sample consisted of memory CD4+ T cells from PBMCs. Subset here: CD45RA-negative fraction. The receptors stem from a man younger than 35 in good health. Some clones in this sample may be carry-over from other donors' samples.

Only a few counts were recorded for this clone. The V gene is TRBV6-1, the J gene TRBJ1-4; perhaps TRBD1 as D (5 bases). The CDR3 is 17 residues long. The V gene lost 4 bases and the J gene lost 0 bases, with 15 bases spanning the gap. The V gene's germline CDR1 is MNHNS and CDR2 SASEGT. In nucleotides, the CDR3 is TGTGCCAGCAGTGTTACGGCGGGGGGAACAACTAATGAAAAACTGTTTTTT. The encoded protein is CASSVTAGGTTNEKLFF.

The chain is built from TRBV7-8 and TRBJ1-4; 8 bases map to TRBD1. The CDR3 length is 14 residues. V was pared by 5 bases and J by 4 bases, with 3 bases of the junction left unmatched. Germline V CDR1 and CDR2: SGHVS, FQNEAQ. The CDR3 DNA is TGTGCCAGCAGCCAGGGGGCCTATAATGAAAAACTGTTTTTT. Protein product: CASSQGAYNEKLFF.

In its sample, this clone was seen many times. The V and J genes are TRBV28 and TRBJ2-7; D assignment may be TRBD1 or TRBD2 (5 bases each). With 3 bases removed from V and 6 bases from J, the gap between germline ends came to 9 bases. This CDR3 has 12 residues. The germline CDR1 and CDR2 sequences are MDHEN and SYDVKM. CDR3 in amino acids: CASSFGASEQYF. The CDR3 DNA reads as TGTGCCAGCAGTTTCGGGGCCAGCGAGCAGTACTTC.

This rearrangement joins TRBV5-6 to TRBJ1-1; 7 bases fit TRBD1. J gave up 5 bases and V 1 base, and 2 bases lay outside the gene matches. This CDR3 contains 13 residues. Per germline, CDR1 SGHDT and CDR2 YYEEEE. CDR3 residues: CASSLRGRTEAFF. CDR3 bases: TGTGCCAGCAGCTTGAGGGGGCGGACTGAAGCTTTCTTT.

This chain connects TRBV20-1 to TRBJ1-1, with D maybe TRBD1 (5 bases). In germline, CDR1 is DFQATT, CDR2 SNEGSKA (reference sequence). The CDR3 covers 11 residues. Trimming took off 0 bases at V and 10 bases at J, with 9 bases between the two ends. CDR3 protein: CSARDQGLAFF. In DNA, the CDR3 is TGCAGTGCTAGAGATCAGGGTCTAGCTTTCTTT.

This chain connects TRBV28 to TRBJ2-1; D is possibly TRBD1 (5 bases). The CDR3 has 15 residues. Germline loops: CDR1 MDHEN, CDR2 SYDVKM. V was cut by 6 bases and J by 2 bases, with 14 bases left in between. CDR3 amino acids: CASRGPLHTYNEQFF. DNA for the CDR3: TGTGCCAGCAGGGGGCCACTACATACCTACAATGAGCAGTTCTTC.

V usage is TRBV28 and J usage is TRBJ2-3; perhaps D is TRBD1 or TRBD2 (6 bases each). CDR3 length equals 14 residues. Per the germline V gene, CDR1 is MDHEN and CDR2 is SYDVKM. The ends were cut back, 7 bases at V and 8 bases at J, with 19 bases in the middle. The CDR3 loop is CASTLGGVQSTQYF. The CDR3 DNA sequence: TGTGCCAGCACTCTGGGGGGCGTACAAAGTACGCAGTATTTT.

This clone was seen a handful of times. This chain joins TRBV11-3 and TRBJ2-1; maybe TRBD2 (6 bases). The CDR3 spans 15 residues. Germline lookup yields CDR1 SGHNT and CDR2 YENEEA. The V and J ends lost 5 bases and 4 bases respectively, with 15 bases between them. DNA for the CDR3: TGTGCCAGCAGCCCCATGGGGGGTGGGTACAATGAGCAGTTCTTC. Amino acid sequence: CASSPMGGGYNEQFF.

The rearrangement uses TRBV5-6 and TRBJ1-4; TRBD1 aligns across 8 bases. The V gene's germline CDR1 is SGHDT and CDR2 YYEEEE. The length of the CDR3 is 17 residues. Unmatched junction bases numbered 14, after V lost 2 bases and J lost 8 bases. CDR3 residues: CASSFQGAKAQGEKLFF. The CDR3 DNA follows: TGTGCCAGCAGCTTCCAGGGGGCAAAAGCCCAAGGAGAAAAACTGTTTTTT.

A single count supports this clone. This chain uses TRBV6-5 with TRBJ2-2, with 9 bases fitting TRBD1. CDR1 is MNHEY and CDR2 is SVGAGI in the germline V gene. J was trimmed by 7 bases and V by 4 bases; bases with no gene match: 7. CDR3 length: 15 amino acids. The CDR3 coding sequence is TGTGCCAGCAGTTCCGGGACAGGGTCAGGCGGGGAGCTGTTTTTT. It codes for CASSSGTGSGGELFF.

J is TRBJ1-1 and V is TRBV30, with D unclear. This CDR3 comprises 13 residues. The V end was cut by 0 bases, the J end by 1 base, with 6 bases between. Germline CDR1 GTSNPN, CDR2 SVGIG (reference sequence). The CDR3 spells CAWSVWGNTEAFF. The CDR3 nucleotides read TGTGCCTGGAGTGTCTGGGGGAACACTGAAGCTTTCTTT.

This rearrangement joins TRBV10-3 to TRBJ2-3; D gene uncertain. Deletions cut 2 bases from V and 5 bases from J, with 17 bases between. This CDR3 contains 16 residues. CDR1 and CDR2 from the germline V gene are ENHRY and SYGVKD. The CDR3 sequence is CAISELGRRFVDTQYF. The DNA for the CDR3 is TGTGCCATCAGTGAGCTTGGGCGGCGTTTCGTAGATACGCAGTATTTT.

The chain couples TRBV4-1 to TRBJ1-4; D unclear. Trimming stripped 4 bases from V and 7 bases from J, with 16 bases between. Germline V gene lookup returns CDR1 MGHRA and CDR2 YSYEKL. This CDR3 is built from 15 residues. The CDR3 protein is CASSLGKGGSEKLFF. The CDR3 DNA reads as TGCGCCAGCAGCCTGGGAAAGGGAGGCAGTGAAAAACTGTTTTTT.

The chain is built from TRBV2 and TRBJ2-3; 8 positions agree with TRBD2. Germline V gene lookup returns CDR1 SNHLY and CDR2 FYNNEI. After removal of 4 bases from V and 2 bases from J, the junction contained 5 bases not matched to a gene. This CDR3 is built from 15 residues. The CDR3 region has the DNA TGTGCCAGCAGTGCGGGGGGGGCTGACACAGATACGCAGTATTTT. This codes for CASSAGGADTDTQYF.

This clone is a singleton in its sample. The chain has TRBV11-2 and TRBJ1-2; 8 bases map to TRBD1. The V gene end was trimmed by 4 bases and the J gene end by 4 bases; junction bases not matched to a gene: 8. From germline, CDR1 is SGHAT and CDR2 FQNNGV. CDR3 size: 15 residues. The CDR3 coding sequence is TGTGCCAGCAGCTCTCGGACAGGGTGGCTCTATGGCTACACCTTC. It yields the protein CASSSRTGWLYGYTF.

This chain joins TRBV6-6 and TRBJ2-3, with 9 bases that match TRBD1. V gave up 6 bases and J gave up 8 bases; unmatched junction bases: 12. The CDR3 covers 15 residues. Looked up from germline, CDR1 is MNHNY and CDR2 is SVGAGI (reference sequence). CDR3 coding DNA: TGTGCCAGCAGCCCGACAGGGGGGAACGGAGCTACGCAGTATTTT. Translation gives CASSPTGGNGATQYF.

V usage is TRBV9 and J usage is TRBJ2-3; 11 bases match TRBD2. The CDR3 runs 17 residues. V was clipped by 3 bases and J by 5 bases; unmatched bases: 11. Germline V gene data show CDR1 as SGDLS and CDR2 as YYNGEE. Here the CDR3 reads CASSARGTSGNLDTQYF. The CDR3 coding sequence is TGTGCCAGCAGCGCCCGCGGGACTAGCGGAAACTTAGATACGCAGTATTTT.

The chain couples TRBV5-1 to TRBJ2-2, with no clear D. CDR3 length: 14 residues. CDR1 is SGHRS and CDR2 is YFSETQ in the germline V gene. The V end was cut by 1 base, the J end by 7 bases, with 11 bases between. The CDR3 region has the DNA TGCGCCAGCAGCTTGATTGGGTCCGGCGGGGAGCTGTTTTTT. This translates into CASSLIGSGGELFF.

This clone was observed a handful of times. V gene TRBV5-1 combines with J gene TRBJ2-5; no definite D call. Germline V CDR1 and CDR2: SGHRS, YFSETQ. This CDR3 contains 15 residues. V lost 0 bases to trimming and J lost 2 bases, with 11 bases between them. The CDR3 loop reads CASSLGAAQQETQYF. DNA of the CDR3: TGCGCCAGCAGCTTGGGGGCGGCACAACAAGAGACCCAGTACTTC.

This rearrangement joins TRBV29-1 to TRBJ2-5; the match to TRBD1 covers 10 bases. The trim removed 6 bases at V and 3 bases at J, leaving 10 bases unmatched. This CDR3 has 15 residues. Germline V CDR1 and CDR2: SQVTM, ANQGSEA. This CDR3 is CSVTRTGGKEETQYF. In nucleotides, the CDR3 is TGCAGCGTCACTCGGACAGGGGGGAAGGAAGAGACCCAGTACTTC.